One sample yielded the 27 T cell receptor beta chains listed below, sequenced in a study of cytomegalovirus exposure and HLA in healthy donors. The PCR contained 60 Vbeta and 13 Jbeta primers. Clones were read by immunoSEQ multiplex PCR, and TCRdb kept only the in-frame ones, dropping some. The specimen's table records roughly 190,000 clones. The sample comprised PBMCs. The origin of the receptors is a woman in her late teens or twenties in good health and CMV-seropositive.

The chain joins TRBV5-1 to TRBJ2-2; 13 bases are shared with TRBD2. Germline V gene lookup returns CDR1 SGHRS and CDR2 YFSETQ. V shed 3 bases, J shed 5 bases, and the junction held 1 base outside the gene matches. The CDR3 length is 15 residues. The CDR3 region has the DNA TGCGCCAGCAGCTGGGGACTAGCGGGAACCGGGGAGCTGTTTTTT. Amino acid sequence: CASSWGLAGTGELFF.

The chain is built from TRBV25-1 and TRBJ2-7; TRBD1 aligns across 7 bases. V trimming: 6 bases; J trimming: 1 base; junction bases outside the gene matches: 9. The CDR3 contains 15 residues. Germline V gene lookup returns CDR1 MGHDK and CDR2 SYGVNS. The CDR3 loop reads CASSSTGDPSYEQYF. CDR3 in DNA: TGTGCCAGCAGCTCTACAGGGGACCCATCCTACGAGCAGTACTTC.

This sequence joins TRBV19 and TRBJ2-3; D perhaps matches TRBD2 (5 bases). The CDR3 runs 13 residues. Germline V gene lookup returns CDR1 LNHDA and CDR2 SQIVND (reference sequence). V shed 8 bases and J shed 0 bases, with 9 bases lying between them. The CDR3 region is CASGELSTDTQYF. The CDR3, as DNA: TGTGCCAGTGGGGAGTTGAGCACAGATACGCAGTATTTT.

The chain recombines TRBV7-8 with TRBJ2-5; 7 nucleotides align to TRBD2. Germline lookup yields CDR1 SGHVS and CDR2 FQNEAQ. V shed 5 bases and J 5 bases; nucleotides not matched to a gene: 14. The CDR3 length is 16 residues. CDR3 bases: TGTGCCAGCAGCCCCCACCGGGGGGTCCGCCGGGAGACCCAGTACTTC. Residues: CASSPHRGVRRETQYF.

The V and J genes are TRBV5-4 and TRBJ1-5; the D gene is possibly TRBD1 (5 bases). Trimming removed 2 bases from V and 3 bases from J, with 18 bases in between. Germline V gene data show CDR1 as SGHNT and CDR2 as YYREEE (reference sequence). This CDR3 has 17 residues. CDR3 loop: CASSLFTGTRDNQPQHF. The DNA of the CDR3 is TGTGCCAGCAGCTTATTTACCGGGACGCGGGACAATCAGCCCCAGCATTTT.

This chain joins TRBV6-5 and TRBJ1-3; D unclear. V shed 0 bases and J shed 2 bases, with 11 bases lying between them. CDR1 is MNHEY, CDR2 SVGAGI, per germline. This CDR3 has 16 amino acids. CDR3: CASSYSVLTTGNTIYF. The CDR3, as DNA: TGTGCCAGCAGTTACTCGGTCCTCACTACTGGAAACACCATATATTTT.

The rearrangement uses TRBV7-9 and TRBJ2-2, with 8 bases matching TRBD2. CDR3 size: 17 residues. The ends lost 5 bases at V and 5 bases at J; junction bases unmatched: 13. CDR1 is SEHNR and CDR2 is FQNEAQ in the germline V gene (reference sequence). The chain's CDR3 is CASSAGIRTSSTGELFF. The CDR3 DNA reads as TGTGCCAGCAGCGCTGGAATCCGGACTAGCTCGACCGGGGAGCTGTTTTTT.

The rearrangement links TRBV29-1 to TRBJ2-1; 7 nucleotides match TRBD2. The CDR3 extends over 13 amino acids. V shed 4 bases and J 5 bases; nucleotides not matched to a gene: 5. Germline values: CDR1 SQVTM, CDR2 ANQGSEA. The CDR3 here is CSVARLADNEQFF. As DNA, the CDR3 is TGCAGCGTTGCTCGCCTAGCGGACAATGAGCAGTTCTTC.

This chain uses TRBV13 with TRBJ2-7, with 16 bases fitting TRBD2. Germline loops: CDR1 PRHDT, CDR2 FYEKMQ (reference sequence). J was trimmed by 3 bases and V by 5 bases; bases with no gene match: 4. The CDR3 runs 16 residues. CDR3: CASSEGLAGGVYEQYF. In DNA, the CDR3 is TGTGCCAGCAGCGAGGGACTAGCGGGGGGGGTCTACGAGCAGTACTTC.

The genes are TRBV6-6 and TRBJ2-5, with a tentative D call TRBD2 (5 bases). The closer fit of TRBJ2-7 to the DNA end suggests the J call may be wrong. The CDR3 is made up of 11 amino acids. CDR1 is MNHNY and CDR2 is SVGAGI in the germline V gene (reference sequence). CDR3 residues: CASTYGIEQYF. The CDR3 nucleotides read TGTGCCAGCACCTACGGGATCGAGCAGTACTTC.

This chain links TRBV6-1 with TRBJ2-5; TRBD2 aligns across 7 bases. Trimming at V came to 4 bases and at J to 2 bases, leaving 4 bases not matched to a gene. Germline values: CDR1 MNHNS, CDR2 SASEGT. The CDR3 extends over 14 amino acids. The CDR3 protein is CASSVGRGQETQYF. CDR3 sequence (DNA): TGTGCCAGCAGTGTTGGGCGGGGGCAAGAGACCCAGTACTTC.

This chain joins TRBV5-4 and TRBJ2-7; 7 bases agree with TRBD1. Germline V gene data show CDR1 as SGHNT and CDR2 as YYREEE (reference sequence). There are 15 residues in the CDR3. With V trimmed by 2 bases and J by 5 bases, 10 bases remained unmatched. The CDR3: CASSLYDRDGHEQYF. Written as DNA, the CDR3 is TGTGCCAGCAGCTTATACGACAGGGACGGTCACGAGCAGTACTTC.

The chain is built from TRBV7-2 and TRBJ2-7; 10 bases line up with TRBD2. The germline CDR1 and CDR2 sequences are SGHTA and FQGNSA. Trimming cost V 1 base and J 3 bases; bases outside gene matches: 9. The CDR3 loop spans 17 amino acids. The CDR3 sequence: CASSLGLAGGSGYEQYF. DNA of the CDR3: TGTGCCAGCAGCTTAGGACTAGCGGGTGGCTCCGGCTACGAGCAGTACTTC.

This chain joins TRBV7-2 and TRBJ1-5; TRBD1 matches at 9 bases. The germline gives CDR1 SGHTA, CDR2 FQGNSA. V shed 3 bases, J shed 7 bases, and the junction held 4 bases outside the gene matches. CDR3 length: 14 residues. As DNA, the CDR3 is TGTGCCAGCAGCTTGGGACAGGGTGGACAGCCCCAGCATTTT. Its protein is CASSLGQGGQPQHF.

The chain combines TRBV7-9 with TRBJ1-3; 8 bases are shared with TRBD1. This CDR3 has 18 residues. Germline V gene sequence: CDR1 SEHNR, CDR2 FQNEAQ (reference sequence). The junction had 11 bases not matched to a gene; V was cut back by 2 bases and J by 2 bases. CDR3 in amino acids: CASSLRDRSHGAGNTIYF. The DNA for the CDR3 is TGTGCCAGCAGCTTAAGGGACAGGTCCCATGGGGCTGGAAACACCATATATTTT.

The gene calls are TRBV11-2 and TRBJ2-1; TRBD2 aligns across 14 bases. Germline CDR1 reads SGHAT; CDR2 reads FQNNGV. Trimming cost V 5 bases and J 10 bases; bases outside gene matches: 7. The CDR3 covers 15 residues. CDR3 residues: CASSPRTSGGHEQFF. In DNA form, the CDR3 reads TGTGCCAGCAGCCCGCGGACTAGCGGGGGGCACGAGCAGTTCTTC. Full variable domain (outside the CDR3, taken from reference TRBV11-2 and TRBJ2-1): EAGVAQSPRYKIIEKRQSVAFWCNPISGHATLYWYQQILGQGPKLLIQFQNNGVVDDSQLPKDRFSAERLKGVDSTLKIQPAKLEDSAVYLCASSPRTSGGHEQFFGPGTRLTVL.

The chain couples TRBV30 to TRBJ1-4, with D possibly matching TRBD1 (6 bases). This CDR3 region has 14 residues. The V and J ends lost 1 base and 3 bases respectively, with 9 bases between them. Looked up from germline, CDR1 is GTSNPN and CDR2 is SVGIG (reference sequence). CDR3 amino acids: CAWSGGLPNEKLFF. Written as DNA, the CDR3 is TGTGCCTGGAGTGGGGGGCTCCCTAATGAAAAACTGTTTTTT. The entire variable domain, with the rest obtained from reference TRBV30 and TRBJ1-4, is as follows: SQTIHQWPATLVQPVGSPLSLECTVEGTSNPNLYWYRQAAGRGLQLLFYSVGIGQISSEVPQNLSASRPQDRQFILSSKKLLLSDSGFYLCAWSGGLPNEKLFFGSGTQLSVL.

The V gene is TRBV6-1, the J gene TRBJ2-2; the D gene is possibly TRBD1 (6 bases). The length of the CDR3 is 15 residues. Per the germline V gene, CDR1 is MNHNS and CDR2 is SASEGT. Deletions cut 7 bases from V and 6 bases from J, with 18 bases between. CDR3 sequence: CASTEGVGPPGELFF. CDR3 in DNA: TGTGCCAGCACCGAGGGGGTAGGTCCTCCCGGGGAGCTGTTTTTT.

Remarks on this clone: Compared with germline, one end of the junction differs, possibly owing to a read error. V is TRBV5-1 and J is TRBJ2-5; 8 bases are a match to TRBD1. There are 12 residues in the CDR3. Germline V gene sequence: CDR1 SGHRS, CDR2 YFSETQ. CDR3 sequence (DNA): TGCACCAGCAGGGGGCCGACAGAGACCCAGTACTTC. It translates to CTSRGPTETQYF.

J is TRBJ1-1 and V is TRBV5-5; D is perhaps TRBD1 (6 bases). The CDR3 spans 14 residues. Trimming stripped 4 bases from V and 8 bases from J, with 18 bases between. Germline-derived CDR1 and CDR2 are SGHKS and YYEKEE (reference sequence). The CDR3 DNA reads as TGTGCCAGCAGCCCGTGGACAGCCGATGGCGAAGCTTTCTTT. Translating gives CASSPWTADGEAFF.

The chain is built from TRBV7-2 and TRBJ2-7, with 8 positions matching TRBD1. Germline CDR1 is SGHTA and CDR2 is FQGNSA. V shed 0 bases, J shed 2 bases, and the junction held 6 bases outside the gene matches. This CDR3 contains 16 residues. The CDR3: CASSLAPRGRPYEQYF. The CDR3, as DNA: TGTGCCAGCAGCTTAGCGCCCAGGGGGCGACCCTACGAGCAGTACTTC.

This chain uses TRBV19 with TRBJ2-5; 8 positions agree with TRBD2. TRBJ2-7 explains the end of the DNA better; the J call may be wrong. The CDR3 is 15 amino acids. Per germline, CDR1 LNHDA and CDR2 SQIVND (reference sequence). CDR3 protein: CASSVAGGKEYEQYF. For the CDR3, the DNA is TGTGCCAGTAGTGTCGCGGGGGGTAAGGAGTACGAGCAGTACTTC.

The rearrangement uses TRBV7-8 and TRBJ2-7; a weak D match, TRBD2 (6 bases). Germline CDR1 and CDR2: SGHVS and FQNEAQ. V was trimmed by 3 bases and J by 3 bases, leaving 9 bases between them. CDR3 length: 13 amino acids. CDR3 protein: CASSFGTLYEQYF. The CDR3 nucleotides read TGTGCCAGCAGCTTCGGGACTCTCTACGAGCAGTACTTC.

The DNA for the CDR3 is TGCGCCAGCAGCTTGGGGATTAGCGGAAACACCGGGGAGCTGTTTTTT. Translated: CASSLGISGNTGELFF. This chain uses TRBV5-1 with TRBJ2-2; maybe TRBD2 (6 bases). The CDR3 extends over 16 amino acids. In germline, CDR1 is SGHRS, CDR2 YFSETQ. The V end was cut by 0 bases, the J end by 2 bases, with 11 bases between.

The chain couples TRBV5-1 to TRBJ1-1, with 8 bases identical to TRBD1. CDR3 length equals 16 residues. From germline, CDR1 is SGHRS and CDR2 YFSETQ. The trim removed 1 base at V and 4 bases at J, leaving 9 bases unmatched. In DNA, the CDR3 is TGCGCCAGCAGCTTGTGGTCAGGGGGCGCGGGCACTGAAGCTTTCTTT. Its protein is CASSLWSGGAGTEAFF.

V gene TRBV5-1 combines with J gene TRBJ2-1; 11 bases agree with TRBD2. The CDR3 runs 18 residues. Germline CDR1 and CDR2: SGHRS and YFSETQ. V dropped 0 bases and J dropped 0; count of bases not matched to a gene: 5. The CDR3, as DNA: TGCGCCAGCAGCTTGGCGGGGACTAGCGGTAGCTCCTACAATGAGCAGTTCTTC. It specifies CASSLAGTSGSSYNEQFF.

This chain joins TRBV5-1 and TRBJ2-5; possible D gene TRBD2, 5 bases. The CDR3 length is 15 residues. CDR1 SGHRS and CDR2 YFSETQ come from the germline V gene. Trimming took off 0 bases at V and 6 bases at J, with 15 bases between the two ends. The CDR3 region is CASSLATLAGQTQYF. In DNA form, the CDR3 reads TGCGCCAGCAGCTTGGCCACTCTCGCGGGCCAGACCCAGTACTTC.